This TCR beta chain was obtained from a study of identical twins. Points from the study as a whole: While abundant cord blood beta clonotypes carried fewer insertions, memory repertoires showed no such pattern.

This clonotype was seen a handful of times. Its cognate antigen is unknown. The CDR3 is made up of 13 amino acids. CDR1 MGHDK and CDR2 SYGVNS come from the germline V gene. V shed 4 bases and J shed 2 bases, with 8 bases lying between them. One entry per CDR3 protein, called by TCRdb with MiXCR from the 5' RACE reads. The table lists some 500,000 distinct CDR3 sequences, 7.5% to 10% of them singletons. The sample was also reused in another study, on yellow fever vaccine responses in identical twins.

The chain links TRBV25-1 to TRBJ2-5; D remains unclear. This sequence was found in a woman younger than 35 in good health. Sequenced material: PBMCs. Here the CDR3 reads CASSASPQETQYF. CDR3 DNA sequence: TGTGCCAGCAGTGCCAGCCCGCAAGAGACCCAGTACTTC. Filled out from reference TRBV25-1 and TRBJ2-5, the complete variable domain reads EADIYQTPRYLVIGTGKKITLECSQTMGHDKMYWYQQDPGMELHLIHYSYGVNSTEKGDLSSESTVSRIRTEHFPLTLESARPSHTSQYLCASSASPQETQYFGPGTRLLVL.